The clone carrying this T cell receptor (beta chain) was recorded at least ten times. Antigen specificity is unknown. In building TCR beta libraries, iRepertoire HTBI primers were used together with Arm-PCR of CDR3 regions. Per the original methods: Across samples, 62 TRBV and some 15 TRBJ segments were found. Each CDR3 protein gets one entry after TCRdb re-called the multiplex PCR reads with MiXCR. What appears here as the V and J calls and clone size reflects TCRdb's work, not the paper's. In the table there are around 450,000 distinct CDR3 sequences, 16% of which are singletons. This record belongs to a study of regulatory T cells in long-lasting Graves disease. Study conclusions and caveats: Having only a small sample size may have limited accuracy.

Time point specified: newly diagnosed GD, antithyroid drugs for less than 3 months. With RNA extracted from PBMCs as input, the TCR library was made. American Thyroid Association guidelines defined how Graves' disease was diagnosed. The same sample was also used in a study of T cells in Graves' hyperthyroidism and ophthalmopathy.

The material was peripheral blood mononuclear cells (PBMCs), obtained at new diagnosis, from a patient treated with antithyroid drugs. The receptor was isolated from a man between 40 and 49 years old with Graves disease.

The CDR3 nucleotides read TGTGCCAGCAGATTCGGACTCAGGGGGGCCCAGTACTTC. It specifies CASRFGLRGAQYF. V gene TRBV28 combines with J gene TRBJ2-5; weak D call: TRBD1 (7 bases). The V gene's germline CDR1 is MDHEN and CDR2 SYDVKM. Deletions cut 6 bases from V and 9 bases from J, with 17 bases between. The CDR3 has 13 residues.